A single sample is the source of the 9 T cell receptor beta chains below, sequenced in a study. The TRBV12-4/TRBJ1-2 clonotypes were amplified using barcode primers with ligated adaptors. Via MiXCR, TCRdb re-called the multiplex PCR reads, giving one row per CDR3 protein. Here the sample spans roughly 1,600 distinct CDR3 sequences, around 4.2% being singletons. The sample taken for sequencing was naive CD4+ T cells sorted from blood. Subset of the sample: naive CD4+ T cells, CD4+CD45RA+CD25-. Receptor source: a female donor with breast cancer.

This clonotype was counted between two and nine times. CDR3 nucleotides: TGTGCCAGCAGTTGGGACAGGGCTTATGGCTACACCTTC. As protein: CASSWDRAYGYTF. The rearrangement uses TRBV12-3 or TRBV12-4 and TRBJ1-2; 9 bases fit TRBD1. Germline trimming cut 4 bases from V and 5 bases from J; bases unmatched to any gene: 2. This CDR3 has 13 amino acids.

This clonotype has just a few counts. The J gene is TRBJ1-2, the V gene TRBV12-3 or TRBV12-4; 7 bases agree with TRBD1. This CDR3 comprises 15 residues. Germline trimming cut 2 bases from V and 4 bases from J; bases unmatched to any gene: 7. CDR3 DNA sequence: TGTGCCAGCAGTTTAACCGGGACAGAGAGCTATGGCTACACCTTC. Its protein product is CASSLTGTESYGYTF.

By proportion, this clonotype is medium-sized (0.01 to 0.1%). The V call is TRBV12-3 or TRBV12-4, the J call TRBJ1-2; D is unclear. V was pared by 1 base and J by 5 bases, with 14 bases between. CDR3 length equals 15 residues. The DNA for the CDR3 is TGTGCCAGCAGTTTAGAGCGGGGTTTCGGGTATGGCTACACCTTC. Translation: CASSLERGFGYGYTF.

By sample share, this clonotype is medium-sized. V is TRBV12-3 or TRBV12-4 and J is TRBJ1-2; 10 bases line up with TRBD1. V dropped 5 bases and J dropped 8; count of bases not matched to a gene: 5. CDR3 length equals 13 residues. The CDR3 region is CASSPGTGEGYTF. The DNA of the CDR3 is TGTGCCAGCAGTCCCGGGACAGGGGAAGGCTACACCTTC.

In regard to this clonotype: This may arise from a read error, as a much more abundant clone is one base away. The chain employs TRBV12-3 or TRBV12-4 and TRBJ1-2, with D perhaps TRBD1 (5 bases). V was clipped by 5 bases and J by 8 bases, with 12 bases between them. The CDR3 spans 12 residues. DNA of the CDR3: TGTGCCAGCAGTATAGGACATTGCGGCTACACCTTC. This sequence encodes CASSIGHCGYTF.

This clonotype was seen at least ten times. This chain links TRBV12-3 or TRBV12-4 with TRBJ1-2; D is unresolved. CDR3 length equals 15 residues. Trimming took 5 bases from V and 6 from J, leaving 19 bases between them. In DNA form, the CDR3 reads TGTGCCAGCAGTCCCATGTCTCCGGGGTTGAATGGCTACACCTTC. It translates to CASSPMSPGLNGYTF.

This clonotype is labeled medium-sized. The chain links TRBV12-3 or TRBV12-4 to TRBJ1-2; 7 nucleotides agree with TRBD1. The CDR3 contains 10 residues. The J segment lost 8 bases and the V segment lost 8 bases, leaving 2 bases of the junction unmatched. CDR3 sequence (DNA): TGTGCCAGCCACAGGGGAGGCTACACCTTC. Its protein is CASHRGGYTF.

This clonotype appeared many times. This sequence joins TRBV12-3 or TRBV12-4 and TRBJ1-2; 7 positions agree with TRBD1. V lost 3 bases to trimming and J lost 0 bases; unmatched junction nucleotides: 4. The CDR3 covers 15 residues. CDR3 in DNA: TGTGCCAGCAGTTTCCGACAGGGAACTAACTATGGCTACACCTTC. This codes for CASSFRQGTNYGYTF.

In its sample, this clonotype ranks as medium-sized. V and J are TRBV12-3 or TRBV12-4 and TRBJ1-2; D call uncertain. This CDR3 is 14 amino acids long. Trimming removed 4 bases at V and 4 bases at J, with 13 bases between. CDR3 sequence reads: CASSSILKSYGYTF. CDR3 DNA sequence: TGTGCCAGCAGTTCCATACTCAAGTCCTATGGCTACACCTTC.